The next 32 T cell receptor beta chains were all read from a single sample in a study of T cells after yellow fever vaccination (dated by TCRdb to about 2019). Library preparation employed 5' RACE. Sequencing relied on an Illumina NovaSeq 6000. TCRdb reprocessing: public reads trimmed at Q25 with fastp, clones called with MiXCR, in-frame beta chains kept. Every distinct CDR3 protein forms one entry, paired with its most common genes and DNA. Here the sample has some 390,000 distinct CDR3 sequences; about 19% occur a single time. The ten largest clones add up to about 18% of the sample. The meaning of the sample's treatment or condition label: live attenuated yellow fever vaccine strain. The sequencing used PBMCs, collected before the yellow fever booster vaccination. The receptors come from a man aged 18 to 29 who received the YFV17D yellow fever vaccine.

V is TRBV7-9 and J is TRBJ2-5; D is unclear. Trimming shortened V by 5 bases and J by 5 bases, and 12 bases separated the two germline ends. The germline gives CDR1 SEHNR, CDR2 FQNEAQ (reference sequence). The CDR3 has 13 amino acids. The CDR3 DNA reads TGTGCCAGCAGCCCGACGACGCAGGAGACCCAGTACTTC. Amino acids: CASSPTTQETQYF. Full variable domain (rest looked up from reference TRBV7-9 and TRBJ2-5): DTGVSQNPRHKITKRGQNVTFRCDPISEHNRLYWYRQTLGQGPEFLTYFQNEAQLEKSRLLSDRFSAERPKGSFSTLEIQRTEQGDSAMYLCASSPTTQETQYFGPGTRLLVL.

This chain joins TRBV5-1 and TRBJ2-7; D may correspond to TRBD1 or TRBD2 (5 bases each). The germline V gene has CDR1 SGHRS and CDR2 YFSETQ. V was cut by 0 bases and J by 5 bases, with 9 bases left in between. The CDR3 is 13 residues long. The CDR3 nucleotides read TGCGCCAGCAGCTTGGGGAGAGGGGACGAGCAGTACTTC. This gives the protein CASSLGRGDEQYF.

This clonotype was picked up a small number of times. The V and J genes are TRBV20-1 and TRBJ1-2; possibly TRBD1 for D (5 bases). This CDR3 has 16 residues. Between the trimmed V and J ends, which lost 0 bases and 7 bases, there was a span of 21 bases. CDR1 is DFQATT and CDR2 is SNEGSKA in the germline V gene (reference sequence). CDR3 sequence reads: CSARDLVQALKGGYTF. The CDR3 nucleotides read TGCAGTGCTAGAGATCTCGTACAGGCGCTGAAAGGTGGCTACACCTTC.

A few counts support this clonotype. This chain joins TRBV7-6 and TRBJ2-5, with a possible D match to TRBD2 (6 bases). V was pared by 10 bases and J by 5 bases, with 20 bases between. The CDR3 has 14 amino acids. From germline, CDR1 is SGHVS and CDR2 FNYEAQ. DNA of the CDR3: TGTGCCACCGGAGAATTGGTAGGGACTGAGACCCAGTACTTC. It encodes CATGELVGTETQYF.

In its sample, this clonotype was seen a few times. CDR3 DNA: TGTGCCAGCAGCTTAGCGGAGCGGGGGCCCTACAATGAGCAGTTCTTC. Translating it yields CASSLAERGPYNEQFF. The chain employs TRBV7-2 and TRBJ2-1, with 8 bases lining up with TRBD2. V gave up 0 bases and J gave up 2 bases; unmatched junction bases: 3. The germline V gene encodes CDR1 SGHTA and CDR2 FQGNSA. The CDR3 loop spans 16 amino acids. The full variable domain, with the rest looked up from reference TRBV7-2 and TRBJ2-1, is GAGVSQSPSNKVTEKGKDVELRCDPISGHTALYWYRQSLGQGLEFLIYFQGNSAPDKSGLPSDRFSAERTGGSVSTLTIQRTQQEDSAVYLCASSLAERGPYNEQFFGPGTRLTVL.

This clonotype was picked up a small number of times. This chain uses TRBV5-6 with TRBJ1-1; a weak D match, TRBD1 (5 bases). Trimming removed 4 bases from V and 4 bases from J, with 8 bases in between. This CDR3 spans 12 amino acids. In germline, CDR1 is SGHDT, CDR2 YYEEEE. The CDR3, as DNA: TGTGCCAGCAGCCGGGACCGCACTGAAGCTTTCTTT. Amino acids: CASSRDRTEAFF.

The chain is built from TRBV3-1 and TRBJ1-5; TRBD1 agrees at 11 bases. This CDR3 contains 15 residues. The germline V gene has CDR1 LGHDT and CDR2 YNNKEL (reference sequence). J was trimmed by 6 bases and V by 5 bases; bases with no gene match: 6. The CDR3, as DNA: TGTGCCAGCAGCGAGGGACAGGGGGTGGCTCAGCCCCAGCATTTT. It codes for CASSEGQGVAQPQHF.

This clonotype turned up a few times. The chain combines TRBV5-1 with TRBJ1-6; D is unresolved. Germline-derived CDR1 and CDR2 are SGHRS and YFSETQ. Trimming cost V 0 bases and J 8 bases, with 9 bases left between them. This CDR3 is 14 amino acids long. CDR3 sequence: CASSLGPQDSPLHF. The CDR3 nucleotides are TGCGCCAGCAGCTTGGGGCCCCAGGATTCACCCCTCCACTTT.

This clonotype showed up just a few times. V and J are TRBV27 and TRBJ2-7; D is ambiguous. The length of the CDR3 is 15 residues. CDR1 and CDR2 (germline): MNHEY, SMNVEV (reference sequence). The V end lost 2 bases, the J end lost 3 bases, and 14 bases lay between the germline ends. The CDR3 reads CASSLRPRVGYEQYF. In nucleotides, the CDR3 is TGTGCCAGCAGTTTAAGGCCTCGGGTCGGCTACGAGCAGTACTTC.

This clonotype was counted at least ten times. The chain combines TRBV7-2 with TRBJ2-1; 7 nucleotides align to TRBD2. CDR1 and CDR2 (germline): SGHTA, FQGNSA. The CDR3 has 15 residues. The V segment lost 4 bases and the J segment 7 bases; nucleotides outside the gene matches: 10. The CDR3 here is CASSSPPLAANEQFF. The CDR3 DNA sequence: TGTGCCAGCAGCTCGCCACCGCTAGCGGCTAATGAGCAGTTCTTC.

The gene calls are TRBV7-7 and TRBJ2-2; tentative D call: TRBD2 (6 bases). The CDR3 runs to 16 residues. V was pared by 5 bases and J by 6 bases, with 19 bases between. CDR1 and CDR2 from the germline V gene are SSHAT and FNYEAQ (reference sequence). The CDR3: CASSPDAPGAAGELFF. The CDR3 DNA sequence: TGTGCCAGCAGCCCGGACGCCCCGGGAGCTGCCGGGGAGCTGTTTTTT.

This clonotype has more than one count but fewer than ten. The J gene is TRBJ1-1, the V gene TRBV5-5; unclear D gene. The CDR3 sequence is 15 residues long. With 4 bases removed from V and 1 base from J, the gap between germline ends came to 14 bases. CDR1 and CDR2 from the germline V gene are SGHKS and YYEKEE (reference sequence). CDR3 loop: CASSAGIVANTEAFF. CDR3 in DNA: TGTGCCAGCAGCGCGGGGATTGTAGCGAACACTGAAGCTTTCTTT.

This clonotype occurred many times. V gene TRBV6-5 combines with J gene TRBJ2-2; 9 bases align to TRBD1. The CDR3 sequence is 16 residues long. V lost 5 bases and J lost 0; bases outside the gene matches: 4. Looked up from germline, CDR1 is MNHEY and CDR2 is SVGAGI. The CDR3 DNA reads as TGTGCCAGCAGTCGCGACAGGGGGACGAACACCGGGGAGCTGTTTTTT. Its protein product is CASSRDRGTNTGELFF.

This chain joins TRBV6-2 or TRBV6-3 and TRBJ2-7, with 10 bases that match TRBD1. The V gene end was trimmed by 0 bases and the J gene end by 5 bases; junction bases not matched to a gene: 7. The CDR3 sequence is 16 residues long. CDR1 is MNHEY, CDR2 SVGEGT, per germline. For the CDR3, the DNA is TGTGCCAGCAGTTACTCCCGGGACAGGGGTGGCCACGAGCAGTACTTC. Protein product: CASSYSRDRGGHEQYF.

This chain uses TRBV7-8 with TRBJ2-5; the D is unclear. CDR1 and CDR2 (germline): SGHVS, FQNEAQ. V was trimmed by 2 bases and J by 2 bases, leaving 9 bases between them. There are 14 residues in the CDR3. The CDR3 is CASSLIKAQETQYF. The CDR3 DNA sequence: TGTGCCAGCAGCTTAATCAAGGCACAAGAGACCCAGTACTTC.

This clonotype occurred a few times. The chain is built from TRBV3-1 and TRBJ1-5; D gene ambiguous. With 0 bases removed from V and 12 bases from J, the gap between germline ends came to 15 bases. The CDR3 is 14 residues long. The germline CDR1 and CDR2 sequences are LGHDT and YNNKEL (reference sequence). The CDR3 here is CASSQDLGGVHQHF. Written as DNA, the CDR3 is TGTGCCAGCAGCCAAGATCTCGGCGGGGTTCACCAGCATTTT. The variable domain in full, with the rest retrieved from reference TRBV3-1 and TRBJ1-5, is DTAVSQTPKYLVTQMGNDKSIKCEQNLGHDTMYWYKQDSKKFLKIMFSYNNKELIINETVPNRFSPKSPDKAHLNLHINSLELGDSAVYFCASSQDLGGVHQHFGDGTRLSIL.

This clonotype was observed a few times. This chain uses TRBV29-1 with TRBJ2-5; D may be TRBD2 (6 bases). Germline lookup yields CDR1 SQVTM and CDR2 ANQGSEA. Trimming took off 7 bases at V and 1 base at J, with 10 bases between the two ends. The CDR3 totals 12 residues. The CDR3 region has the DNA TGCAGCGCTGGGACTCGCCAAGAGACCCAGTACTTC. It translates to CSAGTRQETQYF.

The gene calls are TRBV24-1 and TRBJ2-5; weak D call: TRBD2 (6 bases). The length of the CDR3 is 13 residues. Germline V gene lookup returns CDR1 KGHDR and CDR2 SFDVKD. Trimming left V 4 bases short and J 5 bases short, with 10 bases between. In nucleotides, the CDR3 is TGTGCCACCAGTGAATCGGGGGTTGAGACCCAGTACTTC. Residues: CATSESGVETQYF.

The chain carries TRBV12-5 and TRBJ1-2, with TRBD1 as a possible D gene (6 bases). The CDR3 contains 15 residues. The V and J ends lost 0 bases and 4 bases respectively, with 12 bases between them. Germline CDR1 LGHNT, CDR2 FRNRAP. The CDR3 nucleotides read TGTGCTAGTGGTTTGGTCCCCGGGACATTCTATGGCTACACCTTC. Translating it yields CASGLVPGTFYGYTF.

This clonotype showed up just a few times. The chain has TRBV5-1 and TRBJ1-1; TRBD1 aligns across 7 bases. CDR3 length: 12 amino acids. Germline lookup yields CDR1 SGHRS and CDR2 YFSETQ. J was trimmed by 11 bases and V by 2 bases; bases with no gene match: 6. CDR3 amino acids: CASSFTGEGAFF. The CDR3 bases are TGCGCCAGCAGCTTTACAGGGGAGGGGGCTTTCTTT.

This clonotype has a handful of counts. The chain employs TRBV5-1 and TRBJ2-1; no clear D. CDR3 length: 12 residues. Trimming removed 4 bases from V and 9 bases from J, with 11 bases in between. Germline V lookup: CDR1 SGHRS, CDR2 YFSETQ. CDR3 nucleotide sequence: TGCGCCAGCAGCCCTTCTGGAGTTGAGCAGTTCTTC. This translates into CASSPSGVEQFF.

The chain has TRBV5-1 and TRBJ1-2; 7 nucleotides line up with TRBD1. CDR3 length equals 14 residues. V was pared by 3 bases and J by 3 bases, with 5 bases of the junction left unmatched. CDR1 and CDR2 (germline): SGHRS, YFSETQ. The CDR3 reads CASSYRGWYYGYTF. In DNA, the CDR3 is TGCGCCAGCAGCTACAGGGGCTGGTACTATGGCTACACCTTC.

The rearrangement joins TRBV7-9 to TRBJ2-2; D may be TRBD2 (6 bases). The CDR3 length is 15 residues. The germline V gene encodes CDR1 SEHNR and CDR2 FQNEAQ (reference sequence). V gave up 4 bases and J gave up 4 bases, with 13 bases separating them. The DNA of the CDR3 is TGTGCCAGCAGCTCACAGGAGGGGAGCACCGGGGAGCTGTTTTTT. Encoded protein: CASSSQEGSTGELFF.

J is TRBJ1-4 and V is TRBV20-1, with 8 positions matching TRBD1. V lost 6 bases, J lost 8 bases, and 8 bases stayed unmatched. The CDR3 runs 13 residues. Germline V lookup: CDR1 DFQATT, CDR2 SNEGSKA (reference sequence). CDR3 DNA sequence: TGCAGTGCGCCAGGGGGCGCGGGGGAAAAACTGTTTTTT. It specifies CSAPGGAGEKLFF.

The chain employs TRBV19 and TRBJ2-1, with TRBD2 identical over 11 bases. In germline, CDR1 is LNHDA, CDR2 SQIVND (reference sequence). The V gene end was trimmed by 9 bases and the J gene end by 6 bases; junction bases not matched to a gene: 7. This CDR3 is built from 14 residues. The CDR3 DNA is TGTGCCAGCGCGGGGCTAGCGGGGGGCAATGAGCAGTTCTTC. This codes for CASAGLAGGNEQFF.

The J gene is TRBJ2-3, the V gene TRBV4-2; 12 positions agree with TRBD2. The ends lost 3 bases at V and 3 bases at J; junction bases unmatched: 10. Germline CDR1 LGHNA, CDR2 YNFKEQ. There are 18 residues in the CDR3. The DNA of the CDR3 is TGTGCCAGCAGCCATATCCTAGCGGGGGGGCGGGAAACAGATACGCAGTATTTT. This gives the protein CASSHILAGGRETDTQYF.

The chain combines TRBV6-2 or TRBV6-3 with TRBJ2-2, with 8 bases matching TRBD2. V shed 1 base, J shed 6 bases, and the junction held 10 bases outside the gene matches. CDR3 length equals 17 residues. Germline CDR1 MNHEY, CDR2 SVGEGT. Written as DNA, the CDR3 is TGTGCCAGCAGTTACTACTCGGGACTAGGAACGGCCGGGGAGCTGTTTTTT. Translated: CASSYYSGLGTAGELFF.

The chain is built from TRBV5-1 and TRBJ2-1; TRBD2 aligns across 8 bases. V lost 5 bases and J lost 7; bases outside the gene matches: 8. Germline assignment: CDR1 SGHRS and CDR2 YFSETQ. This CDR3 spans 14 amino acids. In DNA, the CDR3 is TGCGCCAGCAGAGCGGGGGTTACGGATAATGAGCAGTTCTTC. Translating it yields CASRAGVTDNEQFF.

This clonotype was counted ten times or more. V and J are TRBV7-2 and TRBJ2-3, with 12 nucleotides matching TRBD2. V lost 5 bases and J lost 3; bases outside the gene matches: 9. CDR1 SGHTA and CDR2 FQGNSA come from the germline V gene. The CDR3 has 17 residues. The CDR3 region has the DNA TGTGCCAGCAGCCCTAGCGGGGGGGCCGTCAGGACAGATACGCAGTATTTT. It specifies CASSPSGGAVRTDTQYF.

V is TRBV5-6 and J is TRBJ2-7; a possible D gene is TRBD1 (5 bases). Trimming removed 4 bases from V and 7 bases from J, with 15 bases in between. From germline, CDR1 is SGHDT and CDR2 YYEEEE. The CDR3 totals 13 residues. CDR3 amino acids: CASSARWTREQYF. Here the CDR3 DNA reads TGTGCCAGCAGCGCCAGATGGACACGAGAGCAGTACTTC.

This clonotype was detected a few times. V is TRBV29-1 and J is TRBJ1-1; D is undetermined. Germline lookup yields CDR1 SQVTM and CDR2 ANQGSEA. V lost 0 bases and J lost 4, with 15 bases in between. The CDR3 runs 15 residues. CDR3 sequence (DNA): TGCAGCGTTGAAGAGGGAGAGGTGGATGGCACTGAAGCTTTCTTT. Encoded protein: CSVEEGEVDGTEAFF.

In its sample, this clonotype was seen a few times. V gene TRBV5-5 combines with J gene TRBJ1-1; D call uncertain. The CDR3 is 14 amino acids. With 5 bases removed from V and 1 base from J, the gap between germline ends came to 12 bases. Germline CDR1 is SGHKS and CDR2 is YYEKEE (reference sequence). CDR3 loop: CASSPGRSNTEAFF. The CDR3 region has the DNA TGTGCCAGCAGTCCCGGGAGGTCGAACACTGAAGCTTTCTTT.